These T cell receptor beta chains were read from a single sample in a study of cytomegalovirus exposure and HLA in healthy donors. Method: immunoSEQ multiplex PCR; TCRdb's copy keeps in-frame clones and lacks some. The data show roughly 100,000 clones, 85% seen once. The sample consisted of PBMCs. These receptors originate from a man between 18 and 35 years old in good health and CMV-seropositive. Both conserved end residues are part of each CDR3. D genes are given only for firm matches. Size tells how often a clone was seen (once, few, many) or the class of an expanded clone, and some rows leave it out.

D gene: -
J gene: TRBJ1-4
V gene: TRBV19
clone size: -
CDR3 protein: CASSMGQGHEKLFF
CDR3 DNA: TGTGCCAGTAGTATGGGGCAGGGGCATGAAAAACTGTTTTTT

D gene: TRBD1
J gene: TRBJ2-2
V gene: TRBV5-1
clone size: -
CDR3 protein: CASRWTGSTGELFF
CDR3 DNA: TGCGCCAGCAGATGGACAGGGAGCACCGGGGAGCTGTTTTTT

D gene: -
J gene: TRBJ1-2
V gene: TRBV28
clone size: -
CDR3 protein: CASRSRGRQLGYTF
CDR3 DNA: TGTGCCAGCAGGTCCAGGGGCCGCCAGCTTGGCTACACCTTC

D gene: -
J gene: TRBJ1-2
V gene: TRBV28
clone size: -
CDR3 protein: CASSLTDNYGYTF
CDR3 DNA: TGTGCCAGCAGTTTGACAGATAACTATGGCTACACCTTC

D gene: TRBD2
J gene: TRBJ2-1
V gene: TRBV4-1
clone size: -
CDR3 protein: CASSPQGGREGQGEQFF
CDR3 DNA: TGCGCCAGCAGCCCACAAGGAGGGCGGGAGGGCCAAGGCGAGCAGTTCTTC

D gene: -
J gene: TRBJ2-3
V gene: TRBV27
clone size: -
CDR3 protein: CASSLDSYSTDTQYF
CDR3 DNA: TGTGCCAGCAGTTTGGACAGCTATAGCACAGATACGCAGTATTTT

D gene: -
J gene: TRBJ2-4
V gene: TRBV5-1
clone size: once
CDR3 protein: CASSLTTGRGGTLNIQYF
CDR3 DNA: TGCGCCAGCAGCTTGACTACCGGACGTGGGGGGACCCTGAACATTCAGTACTTC

D gene: TRBD2
J gene: TRBJ2-5
V gene: TRBV9
clone size: -
CDR3 protein: CASSVGRGVVETQYF
CDR3 DNA: TGTGCCAGCAGCGTGGGTCGGGGGGTGGTAGAGACCCAGTACTTC

D gene: -
J gene: TRBJ1-5
V gene: TRBV28
clone size: few
CDR3 protein: CASTLTAGSNQPQHF
CDR3 DNA: TGTGCCAGCACATTGACAGCCGGTAGCAATCAGCCCCAGCATTTT

D gene: -
J gene: TRBJ2-5
V gene: TRBV27
clone size: -
CDR3 protein: CASSPNQETQYF
CDR3 DNA: TGTGCCAGCAGCCCAAACCAAGAGACCCAGTACTTC

D gene: TRBD2
J gene: TRBJ2-2
V gene: TRBV2
clone size: once
CDR3 protein: CASSVLAGGGTGELFF
CDR3 DNA: TGTGCCAGCAGTGTACTAGCGGGGGGCGGTACCGGGGAGCTGTTTTTT

D gene: -
J gene: TRBJ2-3
V gene: TRBV9
clone size: -
CDR3 protein: CASSVALSSTDTQYF
CDR3 DNA: TGTGCCAGCAGCGTAGCCCTATCGAGCACAGATACGCAGTATTTT

D gene: TRBD1
J gene: TRBJ1-1
V gene: TRBV10-3
clone size: -
CDR3 protein: CAIFPGQGQNTEAFF
CDR3 DNA: TGTGCCATCTTTCCGGGACAGGGACAGAACACTGAAGCTTTCTTT

D gene: TRBD1
J gene: TRBJ2-3
V gene: TRBV6-1
clone size: -
CDR3 protein: CAIGQGGDTQYF
CDR3 DNA: TGTGCCATCGGACAGGGTGGCGATACGCAGTATTTT

D gene: TRBD1
J gene: TRBJ2-7
V gene: TRBV7-9
clone size: -
CDR3 protein: CASSLAGQDRARYF
CDR3 DNA: TGTGCCAGCAGCTTAGCTGGACAGGACCGAGCAAGGTACTTC

D gene: TRBD1
J gene: TRBJ1-1
V gene: TRBV7-9
clone size: -
CDR3 protein: CASSYGQGSTEAFF
CDR3 DNA: TGTGCCAGCAGTTACGGACAGGGTTCCACTGAAGCTTTCTTT

D gene: TRBD1
J gene: TRBJ1-1
V gene: TRBV9
clone size: -
CDR3 protein: CASSGDRQGPNTEAFF
CDR3 DNA: TGTGCCAGCAGCGGCGACCGACAGGGGCCCAACACTGAAGCTTTCTTT

D gene: -
J gene: TRBJ2-7
V gene: TRBV6-1
clone size: -
CDR3 protein: CASSYESEQYF
CDR3 DNA: TGTGCCAGCAGTTACGAGAGCGAGCAGTACTTC

D gene: -
J gene: TRBJ2-3
V gene: TRBV6-1
clone size: few
CDR3 protein: CASSEAPGFGDTQYF
CDR3 DNA: TGTGCCAGCAGTGAAGCCCCGGGGTTCGGAGATACGCAGTATTTT

D gene: TRBD2
J gene: TRBJ2-7
V gene: TRBV27
clone size: -
CDR3 protein: CASSLSGGYTYEQYF
CDR3 DNA: TGTGCCAGCAGTTTATCGGGGGGGTATACCTACGAGCAGTACTTC

D gene: -
J gene: TRBJ2-2
V gene: TRBV6-5
clone size: -
CDR3 protein: CASSYLGGGLTGELFF
CDR3 DNA: TGTGCCAGCAGTTACCTCGGGGGTGGACTCACCGGGGAGCTGTTTTTT

D gene: TRBD2
J gene: TRBJ2-1
V gene: TRBV5-5
clone size: -
CDR3 protein: CASSPRESTYNEQFF
CDR3 DNA: TGTGCCAGCAGCCCGCGGGAGTCCACCTACAATGAGCAGTTCTTC

D gene: TRBD2
J gene: TRBJ2-1
V gene: TRBV29-1
clone size: -
CDR3 protein: CSVLVAGELNEQFF
CDR3 DNA: TGCAGCGTCCTGGTAGCGGGAGAGTTGAATGAGCAGTTCTTC

D gene: TRBD1
J gene: TRBJ2-2
V gene: TRBV28
clone size: -
CDR3 protein: CASSSYRDRNTGELFF
CDR3 DNA: TGTGCCAGCAGTTCATACCGGGACAGAAACACCGGGGAGCTGTTTTTT

D gene: -
J gene: TRBJ1-3
V gene: TRBV11-3
clone size: -
CDR3 protein: CASSSRTVSSGNTIYF
CDR3 DNA: TGTGCCAGCAGCTCCCGGACTGTTAGCTCTGGAAACACCATATATTTT

D gene: -
J gene: TRBJ1-2
V gene: TRBV27
clone size: -
CDR3 protein: CASSFRGSNYGYTF
CDR3 DNA: TGTGCCAGCAGTTTTCGCGGCTCTAACTATGGCTACACCTTC

D gene: -
J gene: TRBJ1-1
V gene: TRBV19
clone size: -
CDR3 protein: CASKVNWGQNTEAFF
CDR3 DNA: TGTGCCAGTAAGGTCAATTGGGGGCAGAACACTGAAGCTTTCTTT

D gene: -
J gene: TRBJ2-5
V gene: TRBV30
clone size: once
CDR3 protein: CAWSAKRTVGSETQYF
CDR3 DNA: TGTGCCTGGAGTGCGAAAAGGACAGTCGGGTCGGAGACCCAGTACTTC

D gene: -
J gene: TRBJ2-2
V gene: TRBV30
clone size: once
CDR3 protein: CAWGQGLDTGELFF
CDR3 DNA: TGTGCCTGGGGTCAGGGGTTGGACACCGGGGAGCTGTTTTTT

D gene: -
J gene: TRBJ1-5
V gene: TRBV19
clone size: -
CDR3 protein: CASSFRQPNQPQHF
CDR3 DNA: TGTGCCAGTAGTTTCAGACAGCCAAATCAGCCCCAGCATTTT

D gene: -
J gene: TRBJ1-1
V gene: TRBV6-5
clone size: -
CDR3 protein: CASIDMRNTEAFF
CDR3 DNA: TGTGCCAGCATAGACATGAGAAACACTGAAGCTTTCTTT

D gene: TRBD2
J gene: TRBJ2-1
V gene: TRBV5-1
clone size: -
CDR3 protein: CASRAGTSVSYNEQFF
CDR3 DNA: TGCGCCAGCAGGGCCGGGACTAGCGTTTCTTACAATGAGCAGTTCTTC

D gene: -
J gene: TRBJ2-1
V gene: TRBV27
clone size: -
CDR3 protein: CASSPGVLLNEQFF
CDR3 DNA: TGTGCCAGCAGTCCAGGGGTCCTTCTCAATGAGCAGTTCTTC

D gene: TRBD1
J gene: TRBJ2-2
V gene: TRBV29-1
clone size: -
CDR3 protein: CSGRQGRTGELFF
CDR3 DNA: TGCAGCGGGAGACAGGGGCGCACCGGGGAGCTGTTTTTT

D gene: TRBD1
J gene: TRBJ1-5
V gene: TRBV18
clone size: -
CDR3 protein: CASSGNRGANQPQHF
CDR3 DNA: TGTGCCAGCTCCGGTAACAGGGGAGCAAATCAGCCCCAGCATTTT

D gene: TRBD2
J gene: TRBJ2-3
V gene: TRBV27
clone size: -
CDR3 protein: CASSPLTSGTSTDTQYF
CDR3 DNA: TGTGCCAGCAGTCCCCTGACTAGCGGGACTAGCACAGATACGCAGTATTTT

D gene: -
J gene: TRBJ2-7
V gene: TRBV27
clone size: -
CDR3 protein: CASSPNPVTAAVSEQYF
CDR3 DNA: TGTGCCAGCAGCCCGAACCCGGTGACAGCCGCCGTGTCCGAGCAGTACTTC

D gene: TRBD2
J gene: TRBJ2-5
V gene: TRBV5-1
clone size: -
CDR3 protein: CASSLELAGLQETQYF
CDR3 DNA: TGCGCCAGCAGCCTGGAACTAGCGGGCCTACAAGAGACCCAGTACTTC

D gene: -
J gene: TRBJ1-5
V gene: TRBV28
clone size: -
CDR3 protein: CASSFLDSNQPQHF
CDR3 DNA: TGTGCCAGCAGTTTTCTAGACTCTAATCAGCCCCAGCATTTT

D gene: -
J gene: TRBJ2-7
V gene: TRBV27
clone size: -
CDR3 protein: CASSFGGAPYEQYF
CDR3 DNA: TGTGCCAGCAGTTTTGGCGGGGCCCCCTACGAGCAGTACTTC

D gene: TRBD1
J gene: TRBJ1-1
V gene: TRBV6-5
clone size: -
CDR3 protein: CASSWDRVGEAFF
CDR3 DNA: TGTGCCAGCAGTTGGGACAGGGTCGGTGAAGCTTTCTTT

D gene: TRBD2
J gene: TRBJ2-3
V gene: TRBV7-3
clone size: -
CDR3 protein: CASSSSLASGQYF
CDR3 DNA: TGTGCCAGCAGCTCTTCACTAGCGTCGGGGCAGTATTTT

D gene: -
J gene: TRBJ2-2
V gene: TRBV5-1
clone size: -
CDR3 protein: CASSLAPGATDSNTGELFF
CDR3 DNA: TGCGCCAGCAGCTTGGCCCCAGGCGCCACGGACAGCAACACCGGGGAGCTGTTTTTT

D gene: -
J gene: TRBJ1-1
V gene: TRBV30
clone size: -
CDR3 protein: CAWSPWGGEAFF
CDR3 DNA: TGTGCCTGGAGTCCATGGGGAGGTGAAGCTTTCTTT

D gene: TRBD1
J gene: TRBJ1-1
V gene: TRBV11-2
clone size: -
CDR3 protein: CASSLAGGLTEAFF
CDR3 DNA: TGTGCCAGCAGCTTAGCAGGGGGCCTCACTGAAGCTTTCTTT